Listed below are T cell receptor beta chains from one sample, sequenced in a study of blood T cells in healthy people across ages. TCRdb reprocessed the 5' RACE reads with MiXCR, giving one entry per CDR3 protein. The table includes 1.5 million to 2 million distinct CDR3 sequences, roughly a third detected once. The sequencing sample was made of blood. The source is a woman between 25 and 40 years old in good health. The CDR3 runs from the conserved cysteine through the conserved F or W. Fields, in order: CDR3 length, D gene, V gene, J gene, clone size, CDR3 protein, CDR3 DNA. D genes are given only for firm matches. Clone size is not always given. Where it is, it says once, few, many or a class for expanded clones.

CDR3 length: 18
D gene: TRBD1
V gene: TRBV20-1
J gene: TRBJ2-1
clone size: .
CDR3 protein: CSARLPGQRKESYNEQFF
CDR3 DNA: TGCAGTGCTAGACTACCGGGACAGCGAAAAGAATCCTACAATGAGCAGTTCTTC

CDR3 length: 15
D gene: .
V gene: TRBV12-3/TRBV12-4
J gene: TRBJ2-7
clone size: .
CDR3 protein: CASTPAGVGPYEQYF
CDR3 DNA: TGTGCCAGCACCCCGGCTGGGGTAGGGCCCTACGAGCAGTACTTC

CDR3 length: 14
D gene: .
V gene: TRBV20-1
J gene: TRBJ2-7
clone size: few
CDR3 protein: CSARERINSYEQYF
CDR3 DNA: TGCAGTGCTAGGGAGAGAATCAACTCCTACGAGCAGTACTTC

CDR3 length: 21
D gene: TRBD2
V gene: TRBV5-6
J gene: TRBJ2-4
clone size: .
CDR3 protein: CASSLVLAGGLGTIAKNIQYF
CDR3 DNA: TGTGCCAGCAGCTTGGTACTAGCGGGAGGGCTAGGGACCATAGCCAAAAACATTCAGTACTTC

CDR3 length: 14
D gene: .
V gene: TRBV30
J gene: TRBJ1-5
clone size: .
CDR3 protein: CAWSSGGAGQPQHF
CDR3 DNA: TGTGCCTGGAGTTCCGGGGGCGCTGGTCAGCCCCAGCATTTT

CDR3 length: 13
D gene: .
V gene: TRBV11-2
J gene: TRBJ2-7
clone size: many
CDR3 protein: CASSFPGKNEQYF
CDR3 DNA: TGTGCCAGCAGCTTTCCTGGGAAGAACGAGCAGTACTTC

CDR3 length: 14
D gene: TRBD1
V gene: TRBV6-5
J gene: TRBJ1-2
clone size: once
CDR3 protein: CASTVLQGADGYTF
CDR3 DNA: TGTGCCAGCACCGTACTACAGGGGGCGGATGGCTACACCTTC

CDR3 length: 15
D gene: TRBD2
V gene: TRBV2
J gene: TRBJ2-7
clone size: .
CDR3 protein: CASSAGTSGGNEQYF
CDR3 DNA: TGTGCCAGCAGCGCCGGGACTAGCGGGGGGAACGAGCAGTACTTC

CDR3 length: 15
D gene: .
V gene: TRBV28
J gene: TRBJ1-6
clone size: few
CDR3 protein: CASRALMGLESPLHF
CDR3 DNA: TGTGCCAGCAGGGCCCTTATGGGGCTTGAATCACCCCTCCACTTT

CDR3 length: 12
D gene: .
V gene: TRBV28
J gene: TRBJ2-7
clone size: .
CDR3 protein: CASSAGVSEQYF
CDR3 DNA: TGTGCCAGCAGTGCAGGGGTTAGCGAGCAGTACTTC

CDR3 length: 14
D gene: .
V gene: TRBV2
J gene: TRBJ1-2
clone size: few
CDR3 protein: CASSVEGTTYGYTF
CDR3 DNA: TGTGCCAGCAGCGTGGAAGGGACCACCTATGGCTACACCTTC

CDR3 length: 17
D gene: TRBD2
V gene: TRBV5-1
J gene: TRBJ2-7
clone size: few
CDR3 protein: CASSLEAGTSGSHEQYF
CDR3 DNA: TGCGCCAGCAGCTTGGAAGCCGGGACTAGCGGGAGCCACGAGCAGTACTTC

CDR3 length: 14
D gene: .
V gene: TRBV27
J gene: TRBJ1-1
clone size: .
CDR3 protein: CASGGLPMNTEAFF
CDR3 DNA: TGTGCCAGCGGTGGACTGCCTATGAACACTGAAGCTTTCTTT

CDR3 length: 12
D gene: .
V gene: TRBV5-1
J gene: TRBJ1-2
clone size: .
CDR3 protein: CASSTENYGYTF
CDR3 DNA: TGCGCCAGTTCGACAGAAAACTATGGCTACACCTTC

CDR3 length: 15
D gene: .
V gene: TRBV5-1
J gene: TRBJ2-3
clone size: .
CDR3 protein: CASSSEGISTDTQYF
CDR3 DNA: TGCGCCAGCAGCTCGGAGGGGATATCCACAGATACGCAGTATTTT

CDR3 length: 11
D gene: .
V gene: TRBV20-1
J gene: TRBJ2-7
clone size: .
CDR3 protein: CSAAREYEQYF
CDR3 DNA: TGCAGTGCAGCCAGGGAATACGAGCAGTACTTC

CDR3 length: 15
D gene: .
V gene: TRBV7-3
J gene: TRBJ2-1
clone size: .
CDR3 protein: CASSLSRTEYNEQFF
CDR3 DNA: TGTGCCAGCAGCTTATCGAGGACGGAATACAATGAGCAGTTCTTC

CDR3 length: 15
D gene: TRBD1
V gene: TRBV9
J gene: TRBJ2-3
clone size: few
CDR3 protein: CASSVDGQGPDTQYF
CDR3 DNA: TGTGCCAGCAGCGTAGACGGACAGGGGCCAGATACGCAGTATTTT

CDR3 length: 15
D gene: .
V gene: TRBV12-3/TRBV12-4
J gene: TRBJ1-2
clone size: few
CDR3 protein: CASSSRSTSNYGYTF
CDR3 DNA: TGTGCCAGCAGCTCTAGATCCACAAGTAACTATGGCTACACCTTC

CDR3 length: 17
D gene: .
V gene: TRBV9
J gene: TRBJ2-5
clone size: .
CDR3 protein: CASSVGTLDRSQETQYF
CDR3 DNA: TGTGCCAGCAGCGTAGGGACGCTAGACCGGAGCCAAGAGACCCAGTACTTC

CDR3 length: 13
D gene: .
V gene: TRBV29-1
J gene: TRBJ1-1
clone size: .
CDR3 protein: CSTSGLMNTEAFF
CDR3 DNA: TGCAGCACTTCCGGACTAATGAACACTGAAGCTTTCTTT

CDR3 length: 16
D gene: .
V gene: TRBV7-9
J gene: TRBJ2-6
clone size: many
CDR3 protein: CASSRHRASGANVLTF
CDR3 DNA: TGTGCCAGCAGCCGCCACAGGGCGAGCGGGGCCAACGTCCTGACTTTC

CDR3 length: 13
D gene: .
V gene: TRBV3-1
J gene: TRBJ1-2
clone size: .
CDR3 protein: CASSLREYYGYTF
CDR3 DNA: TGTGCCAGCAGCCTTAGGGAGTACTATGGCTACACCTTC

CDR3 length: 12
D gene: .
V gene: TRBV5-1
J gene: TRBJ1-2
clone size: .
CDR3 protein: CASREGWNGYTF
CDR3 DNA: TGCGCCAGCAGAGAGGGGTGGAATGGCTACACCTTC

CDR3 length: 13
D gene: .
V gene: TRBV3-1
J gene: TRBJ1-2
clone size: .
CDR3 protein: CASSQRTDYGYTF
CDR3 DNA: TGTGCCAGCAGCCAACGGACGGACTATGGCTACACCTTC

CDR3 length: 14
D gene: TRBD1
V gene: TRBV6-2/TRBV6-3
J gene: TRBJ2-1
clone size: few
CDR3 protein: CASSTGTAFNEQFF
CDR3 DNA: TGTGCCAGCAGTACCGGGACAGCTTTCAATGAGCAGTTCTTC

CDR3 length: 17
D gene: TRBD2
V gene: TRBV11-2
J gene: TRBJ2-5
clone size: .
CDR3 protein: CASGYGLAGRLQETQYF
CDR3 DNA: TGTGCCAGCGGATATGGACTAGCGGGGAGGTTGCAAGAGACCCAGTACTTC